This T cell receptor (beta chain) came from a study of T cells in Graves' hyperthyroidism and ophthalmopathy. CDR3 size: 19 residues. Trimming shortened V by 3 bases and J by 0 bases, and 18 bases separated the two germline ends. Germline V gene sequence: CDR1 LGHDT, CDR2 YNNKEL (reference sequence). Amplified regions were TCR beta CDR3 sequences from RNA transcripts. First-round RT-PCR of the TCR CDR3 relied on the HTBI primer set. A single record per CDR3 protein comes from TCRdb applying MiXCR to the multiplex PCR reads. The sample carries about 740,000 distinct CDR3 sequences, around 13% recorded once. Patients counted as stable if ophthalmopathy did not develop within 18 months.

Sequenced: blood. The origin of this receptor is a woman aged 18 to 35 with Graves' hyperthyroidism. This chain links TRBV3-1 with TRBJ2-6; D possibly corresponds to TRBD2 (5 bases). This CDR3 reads CASSHPSEGSNSGANVLTF. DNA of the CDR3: TGTGCCAGCAGCCACCCGTCCGAGGGTAGTAACTCTGGGGCCAACGTCCTGACTTTC.